This T cell receptor (beta chain) was observed in a study of blood T cell repertoires in COVID-19. Data came from immunoSEQ multiplex PCR; TCRdb stores just in-frame clones and leaves some out. The repertoire has roughly 60,000 clones, approximately 78% of them found once; the top ten carry about 15%. The CDR3 has 13 amino acids. Trimming removed 4 bases at V and 4 bases at J, with 11 bases between. Germline V gene data show CDR1 as SGHRS and CDR2 as YFSETQ. Sequencing was done on a sample of peripheral blood. This TCR was sampled from a man older than 75 with acute or convalescent COVID-19. The chain employs TRBV5-1 and TRBJ1-1; unclear D gene. In DNA, the CDR3 is TGCGCCAGCAGCCCGACAAGGTTCACTGAAGCTTTCTTT. It codes for CASSPTRFTEAFF.